Each of the 2 T cell receptor beta chains below was sequenced from the same sample in a study of cytomegalovirus exposure and HLA in healthy donors. PCR involved 60 Vbeta and 13 Jbeta primers. Profiled with immunoSEQ multiplex PCR; TCRdb holds only in-frame clones, not every one. Its clone listing holds approximately 130,000 clones. Sequencing input: PBMCs. Receptor source: a woman aged 55-75 years in good health and CMV-seronegative.

V and J are TRBV10-3 and TRBJ2-5, with a weak D call TRBD2 (5 bases). Germline V lookup: CDR1 ENHRY, CDR2 SYGVKD. The CDR3 extends over 15 amino acids. The V gene lost 0 bases and the J gene lost 6 bases, with 14 bases spanning the gap. CDR3 sequence reads: CAISESKRGSKTQYF. DNA of the CDR3: TGTGCCATCAGTGAGTCGAAACGGGGTTCGAAGACCCAGTACTTC.

This chain connects TRBV7-9 to TRBJ1-2; D unclear. Deletions cut 1 base from V and 5 bases from J, with 5 bases between. Germline-derived CDR1 and CDR2 are SEHNR and FQNEAQ (reference sequence). The CDR3 is 12 amino acids. The CDR3 spells CASSLGDYGYTF. The DNA for the CDR3 is TGTGCCAGCAGCTTAGGCGATTATGGCTACACCTTC.